The next 16 T cell receptor beta chains were all read from a single sample in a study of regulatory T cells in long-lasting Graves disease. Time point here: persistent/refractory GD, antithyroid drugs over 5 years with positive TRAb. The TCR library was made from RNA extracted from PBMCs. TCR beta libraries were built with iRepertoire HTBI primers and Arm-PCR of CDR3 regions. TCRdb ran MiXCR on the multiplex PCR reads and lists one entry per CDR3 protein. The repertoire holds 300,000 to 500,000 distinct CDR3 sequences, less than 25% seen once, with around 20% in the top ten. Sequenced material: peripheral blood mononuclear cells (PBMCs), taken when the disease was refractory, from a patient treated with antithyroid drugs. These receptors were collected from a female donor with Graves disease.

In this sample, this clonotype turned up many times. The genes are TRBV6-2 or TRBV6-3 and TRBJ2-7; D may match TRBD1 or TRBD2 (5 bases each). V lost 0 bases to trimming and J lost 2 bases, with 11 bases between them. The CDR3 totals 15 residues. Germline-derived CDR1 and CDR2 are MNHEY and SVGEGT. CDR3 nucleotide sequence: TGTGCCAGCAGTTACTCGAAGAGGGGTGCCTACGAGCAGTACTTC. Translation: CASSYSKRGAYEQYF.

This chain connects TRBV7-9 to TRBJ2-7; 8 positions match TRBD2. CDR3 size: 13 residues. The J segment lost 7 bases and the V segment lost 5 bases, leaving 7 bases of the junction unmatched. Germline V gene lookup returns CDR1 SEHNR and CDR2 FQNEAQ (reference sequence). CDR3 DNA sequence: TGTGCCAGCAGCCCAAGCGGGAGAAGGGAGCAGTACTTC. This translates into CASSPSGRREQYF.

This clonotype was detected ten times or more. J is TRBJ2-2 and V is TRBV11-2; 8 bases align to TRBD2. The CDR3 runs to 16 residues. Germline V gives CDR1 SGHAT, CDR2 FQNNGV. The V segment lost 1 base and the J segment 5 bases; nucleotides outside the gene matches: 6. The CDR3 protein is CASSLGTAGGTGELFF. The CDR3 coding sequence is TGTGCCAGCAGCTTAGGCACGGCGGGAGGAACCGGGGAGCTGTTTTTT.

CDR3 bases: TGTGCCAGCAGTGGCGTACCCGGGACAAACACCGGGGAGCTGTTTTTT. Protein: CASSGVPGTNTGELFF. The J gene is TRBJ2-2, the V gene TRBV25-1; TRBD1 is a possible D gene (6 bases). In germline, CDR1 is MGHDK, CDR2 SYGVNS. CDR3 size: 16 residues. V lost 4 bases and J 2 bases, leaving 14 bases between the germline ends.

This clonotype was recorded many times. V is TRBV2 and J is TRBJ1-4, with D possibly being TRBD1 (6 bases). CDR3 length: 14 amino acids. Germline V CDR1 and CDR2: SNHLY, FYNNEI. V was trimmed by 3 bases and J by 7 bases, leaving 12 bases between them. The CDR3 sequence: CASSDRGGGEKLFF. DNA of the CDR3: TGTGCCAGCAGTGACAGGGGAGGGGGTGAAAAACTGTTTTTT. The whole variable domain, filled in from reference TRBV2 and TRBJ1-4, reads EPEVTQTPSHQVTQMGQEVILRCVPISNHLYFYWYRQILGQKVEFLVSFYNNEISEKSEIFDDQFSVERPDGSNFTLKIRSTKLEDSAMYFCASSDRGGGEKLFFGSGTQLSVL.

This clonotype was seen a few times. As DNA, the CDR3 is TGTGCCAGCAGCACGGGACAGGGGGAAGAGACCCAGTACTTC. The encoded protein is CASSTGQGEETQYF. The chain couples TRBV9 to TRBJ2-5; 11 nucleotides align to TRBD1. This CDR3 comprises 14 residues. The J segment lost 3 bases and the V segment lost 4 bases, leaving 2 bases of the junction unmatched. The V gene's germline CDR1 is SGDLS and CDR2 YYNGEE. Drawing the rest from reference TRBV9 and TRBJ2-5, the complete variable domain is DSGVTQTPKHLITATGQRVTLRCSPRSGDLSVYWYQQSLDQGLQFLIQYYNGEERAKGNILERFSAQQFPDLHSELNLSSLELGDSALYFCASSTGQGEETQYFGPGTRLLVL.

This clonotype was observed many times. The chain joins TRBV7-2 to TRBJ1-2; D ambiguous. The length of the CDR3 is 12 residues. The germline CDR1 and CDR2 sequences are SGHTA and FQGNSA. With 3 bases removed from V and 6 bases from J, the gap between germline ends came to 8 bases. DNA for the CDR3: TGTGCCAGCAGCTTTAGCTCGGATGGCTACACCTTC. Its translation: CASSFSSDGYTF.

At least ten counts were recorded for this clonotype. V gene TRBV7-2 combines with J gene TRBJ1-6; D not certain. V lost 1 base to trimming and J lost 0 bases, with 13 bases between them. The CDR3 loop spans 18 amino acids. In germline, CDR1 is SGHTA, CDR2 FQGNSA. Here the CDR3 DNA reads TGTGCCAGCAGCTTAGACCCTCGCCAGAGCTCCTATAATTCACCCCTCCACTTT. This sequence encodes CASSLDPRQSSYNSPLHF.

This chain links TRBV5-1 with TRBJ1-1; 7 bases match TRBD1. Germline V CDR1 and CDR2: SGHRS, YFSETQ. After removal of 3 bases from V and 2 bases from J, the junction contained 4 bases not matched to a gene. The CDR3 is made up of 14 amino acids. CDR3 DNA: TGCGCCAGCAGCTGGGACAGCTTCAACACTGAAGCTTTCTTT. Residues: CASSWDSFNTEAFF.

The chain couples TRBV28 to TRBJ2-5, with 12 positions matching TRBD2. This CDR3 region has 16 residues. Germline loops: CDR1 MDHEN, CDR2 SYDVKM. With V trimmed by 5 bases and J by 5 bases, 9 bases remained unmatched. The CDR3 DNA is TGTGCCAGCAGTCCTAGCGGGAGGGCCCCGTCCGAGACCCAGTACTTC. Protein: CASSPSGRAPSETQYF. Filled out from reference TRBV28 and TRBJ2-5, the complete variable domain reads DVKVTQSSRYLVKRTGEKVFLECVQDMDHENMFWYRQDPGLGLRLIYFSYDVKMKEKGDIPEGYSVSREKKERFSLILESASTNQTSMYLCASSPSGRAPSETQYFGPGTRLLVL.

This clonotype was seen repeatedly, ten times or more. The gene calls are TRBV27 and TRBJ1-2; 7 bases map to TRBD1. With V trimmed by 6 bases and J by 0 bases, 4 bases remained unmatched. CDR1 and CDR2 from the germline V gene are MNHEY and SMNVEV (reference sequence). CDR3 length: 14 residues. CDR3 sequence reads: CASSGTATNYGYTF. The DNA for the CDR3 is TGTGCCAGCAGCGGGACAGCCACTAACTATGGCTACACCTTC.

This clonotype was detected a few times. The rearrangement joins TRBV5-1 to TRBJ2-2; D is unclear. The CDR3 length is 13 residues. Per germline, CDR1 SGHRS and CDR2 YFSETQ. V gave up 4 bases and J gave up 6 bases, with 10 bases separating them. Written as DNA, the CDR3 is TGCGCCAGCAGCCCGGTCTTTGCCGGGGAGCTGTTTTTT. Translated, it gives CASSPVFAGELFF.

This clonotype was detected ten times or more. The DNA of the CDR3 is TGTGCCAGCAGCCAAACAGGAGGCTACACCTTC. It encodes CASSQTGGYTF. V gene TRBV3-1 combines with J gene TRBJ1-2; possibly TRBD1 for D (5 bases). V was shortened by 2 bases and J by 8 bases, with 6 bases between the two germline ends. CDR1 is LGHDT, CDR2 YNNKEL, per germline (reference sequence). This CDR3 has 11 residues.

This clonotype turned up a few times. The V gene is TRBV30, the J gene TRBJ1-1; D perhaps matches TRBD1 (5 bases). Germline V gives CDR1 GTSNPN, CDR2 SVGIG (reference sequence). The CDR3 has 14 amino acids. Trimming stripped 2 bases from V and 4 bases from J, with 14 bases between. CDR3 amino acids: CAWSPGGAGTEAFF. The CDR3 DNA sequence: TGTGCCTGGAGTCCAGGCGGGGCTGGCACTGAAGCTTTCTTT.

This clonotype was seen a few times. The genes are TRBV7-8 and TRBJ2-5; unclear D gene. V dropped 5 bases and J dropped 5 bases, with 18 bases sitting between them. Per germline, CDR1 SGHVS and CDR2 FQNEAQ. This CDR3 contains 15 residues. In DNA form, the CDR3 reads TGTGCCAGCAGCGAACGACTCTTAATAAGGGAGACCCAGTACTTC. Its translation: CASSERLLIRETQYF.

This clonotype was seen many times. The genes are TRBV12-3 or TRBV12-4 and TRBJ1-1; maybe TRBD1 (5 bases). V shed 6 bases and J shed 0 bases, with 14 bases lying between them. This CDR3 comprises 15 residues. The CDR3 DNA follows: TGTGCCAGCAGCAGGGCATCACTCATGAACACTGAAGCTTTCTTT. Protein sequence: CASSRASLMNTEAFF.